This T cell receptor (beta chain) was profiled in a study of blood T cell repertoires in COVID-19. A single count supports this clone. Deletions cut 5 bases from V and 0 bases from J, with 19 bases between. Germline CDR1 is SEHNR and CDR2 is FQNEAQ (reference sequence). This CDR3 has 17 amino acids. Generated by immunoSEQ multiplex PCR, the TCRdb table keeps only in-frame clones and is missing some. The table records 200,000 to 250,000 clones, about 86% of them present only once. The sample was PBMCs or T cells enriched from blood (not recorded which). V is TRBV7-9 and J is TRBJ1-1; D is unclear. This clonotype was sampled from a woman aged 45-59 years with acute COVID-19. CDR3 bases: TGTGCCAGCAGCCCCCCTCAAATCGAACAGCTGAACACTGAAGCTTTCTTT. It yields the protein CASSPPQIEQLNTEAFF.